The clone carrying this TCR beta chain occurred a few times. MiXCR, run by TCRdb on the 5' RACE reads, gives a single entry per CDR3 protein. The profile shows about 27,000 distinct CDR3 sequences, approximately 5.9% of them singletons. Time point specified: blood at routine non-recurrence follow-up after resection. Extraction of whole RNA from tumor, nontumor lung or frozen PBMC preceded unsorted sequencing. This specimen comes from a study of spatial heterogeneity in lung cancer. Trimming pared 3 bases from V and 0 bases from J, leaving 9 bases between. The CDR3 extends over 14 amino acids. CDR1 is DFQATT, CDR2 SNEGSKA, per germline (reference sequence).

This rearrangement joins TRBV20-1 to TRBJ2-1; D is uncertain. The origin of this receptor is a female donor with early-stage non-small cell lung cancer. The sample consisted of PBMCs, taken at follow-up. CDR3 nucleotides: TGCAGTGCTAGGGCCGCCAGCTCCTACAATGAGCAGTTCTTC. It is translated as CSARAASSYNEQFF.